This T cell receptor (beta chain) was found in a study of blood T cell repertoires in COVID-19. In the source study's methods: For nucleated cells, counts were estimated from reference gene primer amplification. The repertoire was sequenced with immunoSEQ multiplex PCR; TCRdb's copy has only in-frame clones and lacks some. V, J and clone size were drawn from that table, and D and trimming were deduced from the DNA. This table has about 230,000 clones, just over 85% appearing once. The ends were cut back, 6 bases at V and 4 bases at J, with 17 bases in the middle. Looked up from germline, CDR1 is SNHLY and CDR2 is FYNNEI. The CDR3 loop spans 15 amino acids.

The chain employs TRBV2 and TRBJ2-3; perhaps TRBD2 as D (5 bases). This receptor was taken from a man aged 45 to 65 with COVID-19, enrolled during active disease. Sequenced input: peripheral blood. CDR3 nucleotides: TGTGCCAGCAGGGCGCGTGCCGGGATCCCAGATACGCAGTATTTT. It translates to CASRARAGIPDTQYF.